This TCR beta chain was observed in a study of T cell responses to AZD1222 COVID-19 vaccine. The study, taken as a whole, reports: Just a handful of AZD1222 recipients tested seropositive at baseline. Clonal diversity was possibly underestimated; the donors were predominantly white British and more often female. Two doses of AZD1222 preceded a rise in Spike-specific TCR breadth and depth.

The assay was immunoSEQ multiplex PCR, and TCRdb's table has in-frame clones only and misses some. The sample contains roughly 140,000 clones, around 90% of which appear only once. To note about this clone: The antigen is undetermined.

This TCR came from an adult who received the AZD1222 COVID-19 vaccine. The source was peripheral blood, collected 28 days after the second AZD1222 dose.

The CDR3 protein is CASSLGQASSDTQYF. DNA for the CDR3: TGTGCCAGCAGCTTAGGTCAGGCTAGCTCAGATACGCAGTATTTT. The V and J genes are TRBV7-9 and TRBJ2-3; TRBD2 is a possible D gene (5 bases). Trimming took 1 base from V and 4 from J, leaving 12 bases between them. Germline values: CDR1 SEHNR, CDR2 FQNEAQ (reference sequence). The CDR3 is 15 residues long.